The next 8 T cell receptor beta chains were all read from a single sample in a study of CD4 T cells in relation to SARS-CoV-2 and coronaviruses. These receptors have no known antigen. Measured with immunoSEQ multiplex PCR; TCRdb has only the in-frame clones, and not every one. Seen here are around 11,000 clones, 84% observed once, and the top ten hold around a quarter. The unexposed donors gave CD4+ T cells in about 2010-2019, prior to COVID-19. After more than eight days of culture, CD4+ T cells were isolated. The specimen sequenced was CD4+ T cells from PBMCs, cultured in vitro. Receptors were obtained from a human donor in good health.

The chain joins TRBV4-1 to TRBJ2-5; D is undetermined. Trimming pared 2 bases from V and 2 bases from J, leaving 6 bases between. The length of the CDR3 is 13 residues. The germline V gene encodes CDR1 MGHRA and CDR2 YSYEKL. The CDR3 sequence is CASSQIGQETQYF. Here the CDR3 DNA reads TGCGCCAGCAGCCAAATAGGACAAGAGACCCAGTACTTC.

The chain is built from TRBV27 and TRBJ1-1; D possibly corresponds to TRBD1 (6 bases). This CDR3 is 14 amino acids long. The germline V gene has CDR1 MNHEY and CDR2 SMNVEV (reference sequence). V shed 6 bases and J shed 4 bases, with 15 bases lying between them. CDR3 amino acids: CASRGHGGSTEAFF. In nucleotides, the CDR3 is TGTGCCAGCAGGGGACACGGTGGTTCCACTGAAGCTTTCTTT.

The V and J genes are TRBV19 and TRBJ1-1, with D hard to call. V gave up 5 bases and J gave up 1 base, with 14 bases separating them. Germline V gene data show CDR1 as LNHDA and CDR2 as SQIVND (reference sequence). The CDR3 extends over 15 amino acids. The CDR3 loop is CASSEGLRGNTEAFF. Written as DNA, the CDR3 is TGTGCCAGTAGTGAGGGTCTCAGAGGGAACACTGAAGCTTTCTTT.

The genes are TRBV12-3 or TRBV12-4 and TRBJ1-5; 8 positions match TRBD1. V trimming: 8 bases; J trimming: 3 bases; junction bases outside the gene matches: 3. The CDR3 runs 13 residues. CDR3 loop: CASRQGNNQPQHF. Written as DNA, the CDR3 is TGTGCCAGCCGACAGGGGAACAATCAGCCCCAGCATTTT.

The chain couples TRBV18 to TRBJ2-5; D call uncertain. Germline-derived CDR1 and CDR2 are KGHSH and LQKENI. This CDR3 comprises 14 residues. V was trimmed by 3 bases and J by 3 bases, leaving 11 bases between them. CDR3 nucleotide sequence: TGTGCCAGCTCACCGGGTGGTTGGGAAGAGACCCAGTACTTC. Encoded protein: CASSPGGWEETQYF. The full variable domain, completed using reference TRBV18 and TRBJ2-5, is NAGVMQNPRHLVRRRGQEARLRCSPMKGHSHVYWYRQLPEEGLKFMVYLQKENIIDESGMPKERFSAEFPKEGPSILRIQQVVRGDSAAYFCASSPGGWEETQYFGPGTRLLVL.

The genes are TRBV4-1 and TRBJ2-5, with 9 bases that match TRBD1. The CDR3 is 16 residues long. With 1 base clipped from V and 5 bases from J, the junction kept 8 bases outside the gene matches. Germline V gene lookup returns CDR1 MGHRA and CDR2 YSYEKL. The CDR3, as DNA: TGCGCCAGCAGCCAAGGAGCGGGACAGGGTGGTGAGACCCAGTACTTC. Protein sequence: CASSQGAGQGGETQYF.

The chain links TRBV5-1 to TRBJ1-5, with D possibly matching TRBD1 (5 bases). Germline CDR1 SGHRS, CDR2 YFSETQ. This CDR3 has 14 residues. V was shortened by 0 bases and J by 5 bases, with 9 bases between the two germline ends. The CDR3: CASSLGGADQPQHF. Written as DNA, the CDR3 is TGCGCCAGCAGCTTGGGAGGGGCGGATCAGCCCCAGCATTTT.

CDR3 DNA: TGTGCCAGCAGCTTGGGTAGCGGGGGGATTAATGAGCAGTTCTTC. It translates to CASSLGSGGINEQFF. The chain recombines TRBV7-6 with TRBJ2-1, with TRBD2 matching 10 bases. The CDR3 has 15 amino acids. With V trimmed by 3 bases and J by 7 bases, 6 bases remained unmatched. Germline V lookup: CDR1 SGHVS, CDR2 FNYEAQ.